The entry below describes one T cell receptor (beta chain). Antigen: not known. Only in-frame clones appear in the TCRdb table, and some are missing; sequencing was by immunoSEQ multiplex PCR. In the table there are 41,000 or so clones, just under 85% of which are singletons. The J segment lost 9 bases and the V segment lost 5 bases, leaving 6 bases of the junction unmatched. Germline V lookup: CDR1 SNHLY, CDR2 FYNNEI. The CDR3 has 13 amino acids. The sample originates from a study of OX40 agonist ivuxolimab in advanced cancers. At the level of the study: Patients achieving partial responses numbered three: one hepatocellular carcinoma case and two cutaneous melanoma cases.

General study results and limits: Antigen specificity remained undetermined for the expanded peripheral T cells.

The rearrangement joins TRBV2 to TRBJ2-4, with TRBD2 matching 8 bases. The sample here was CD4+ or CD8+ T cells sorted from blood, taken in a trial of the OX40 agonist ivuxolimab. The receptor was isolated from an adult with an advanced solid tumor such as melanoma, head and neck, liver or kidney cancer. In DNA, the CDR3 is TGTGCCAGCAGTAGCGGGAGTTTCGTCATTCAGTACTTC. This encodes CASSSGSFVIQYF.